The rows below give T cell receptor beta chains drawn from one sample of a study of beta chain features in type 1 diabetes. Measured with immunoSEQ multiplex PCR; TCRdb has only the in-frame clones, and not every one. Of 500,000 to 650,000 clones listed, around an eighth are singletons. Sequencing was performed on naive CD4+ T cells from blood. The receptors shown here come from a man aged 25 to 40 with type 1 diabetes. The conserved cysteine and the conserved F or W are not part of the CDR3 here.

CDR3 protein,J gene,V gene
ASSEGRNTEAF,TRBJ1-1,TRBV25-1
ASSEGGTGKPQH,TRBJ1-5,TRBV25-1
AWRLGNQPQH,TRBJ1-5,TRBV30
ASSVGAGSKYEQY,TRBJ2-7,TRBV9
ASSFQIQARSYNEQF,TRBJ2-1,TRBV7-2
ASSLTRPSYEQY,TRBJ2-7,TRBV4-3
ASSLVGDYEVYGYT,TRBJ1-2,TRBV5-6
ASSLPGVTNGYT,TRBJ1-2,TRBV11-3
ASSYSASVETQY,TRBJ2-5,TRBV6-6
ASSLEHEQF,TRBJ2-1,TRBV7-2
ASSPPGGGNQPQH,TRBJ1-5,TRBV2
ASSVGWGTGASYEQY,TRBJ2-7,TRBV9
ASSKSGEPWDTQY,TRBJ2-3,TRBV27
ASSLVGGPGSGANVLT,TRBJ2-6,TRBV7-2
ASSLVRVNTPIYEQY,TRBJ2-7,TRBV11-2
AISAAQGSEAF,TRBJ1-1,TRBV10-3
AWRTSRGFRSGNTIY,TRBJ1-3,TRBV30